These 27 T cell receptor beta chains were sequenced from one sample in a study of shared clonotypes between healthy human individuals. Only in-frame clones appear in the TCRdb table, and some are missing; sequencing was by immunoSEQ multiplex PCR. The sample lists about 470,000 clones, roughly 83% occurring once. The sequenced sample was PBMCs. The source is a woman aged 40 to 50 in good health. Some clones in this sample may be carry-over from other donors' samples.

The CDR3 spells CASGLAPNTGELFF. The CDR3, as DNA: TGTGCTAGTGGTTTGGCCCCGAACACCGGGGAGCTGTTTTTT. This chain links TRBV12-5 with TRBJ2-2; no firm D call. The CDR3 runs 14 residues. The germline V gene has CDR1 LGHNT and CDR2 FRNRAP. V was cut by 1 base and J by 0 bases, with 3 bases left in between.

The chain joins TRBV5-1 to TRBJ2-7; D is ambiguous. CDR1 and CDR2 (germline): SGHRS, YFSETQ. This CDR3 comprises 14 residues. V lost 1 base and J lost 5, with 13 bases in between. The DNA for the CDR3 is TGCGCCAGCAGCTTGTGGTCACTTATCGACGAGCAGTACTTC. As protein: CASSLWSLIDEQYF.

The chain uses TRBV19 and TRBJ2-7, with TRBD1 matching 7 bases. The V segment lost 6 bases and the J segment 3 bases; nucleotides outside the gene matches: 8. Germline loops: CDR1 LNHDA, CDR2 SQIVND (reference sequence). The CDR3 is 14 amino acids. The CDR3 bases are TGTGCCAGTAGACTTGACAGGGAAAGCTACGAGCAGTACTTC. Its translation: CASRLDRESYEQYF. Full variable domain (remainder filled in from reference TRBV19 and TRBJ2-7): DGGITQSPKYLFRKEGQNVTLSCEQNLNHDAMYWYRQDPGQGLRLIYYSQIVNDFQKGDIAEGYSVSREKKESFPLTVTSAQKNPTAFYLCASRLDRESYEQYFGPGTRLTVT.

This rearrangement joins TRBV28 to TRBJ2-1; D gene unclear. The CDR3 contains 13 residues. The V gene lost 11 bases and the J gene lost 0 bases, with 11 bases spanning the gap. Germline CDR1 reads MDHEN; CDR2 reads SYDVKM. CDR3 loop: CAAHKSSYNEQFF. DNA for the CDR3: TGTGCCGCCCACAAGTCCTCCTACAATGAGCAGTTCTTC.

The table lists this clone with a count of one. V gene TRBV12-5 combines with J gene TRBJ1-1, with no clear D. The germline gives CDR1 LGHNT, CDR2 FRNRAP. V was shortened by 5 bases and J by 1 base, with 8 bases between the two germline ends. The CDR3 length is 13 residues. CDR3 region: CASGLRENTEAFF. The CDR3 DNA reads as TGTGCTAGTGGTCTCCGGGAGAACACTGAAGCTTTCTTT.

The chain carries TRBV19 and TRBJ1-3; D is uncertain. Germline assignment: CDR1 LNHDA and CDR2 SQIVND (reference sequence). The CDR3 spans 12 residues. The V end was cut by 6 bases, the J end by 11 bases, with 14 bases between. The chain's CDR3 is CASRWQDRAIYF. CDR3 bases: TGTGCCAGTAGATGGCAAGACCGAGCCATATATTTT.

CDR3 sequence: CASSARQGRYEQYF. In DNA, the CDR3 is TGTGCCAGCAGCGCCCGACAGGGGAGGTACGAGCAGTACTTC. This chain connects TRBV11-2 to TRBJ2-7; 8 positions match TRBD1. Germline V lookup: CDR1 SGHAT, CDR2 FQNNGV. Unmatched junction bases numbered 7, after V lost 5 bases and J lost 4 bases. The CDR3 spans 14 residues.

This chain links TRBV5-1 with TRBJ2-1, with TRBD1 as a possible D gene (5 bases). The CDR3 is made up of 13 amino acids. V was trimmed by 2 bases and J by 5 bases, leaving 8 bases between them. Germline V lookup: CDR1 SGHRS, CDR2 YFSETQ. CDR3: CASSLLDNNEQFF. The CDR3 nucleotides read TGCGCCAGCAGCTTACTGGACAACAATGAGCAGTTCTTC.

The CDR3 DNA sequence: TGTGCCACCAGCAGGGGCGAAAGGGACCGGGGGGAGCAGTACTTC. Encoded protein: CATSRGERDRGEQYF. V is TRBV15 and J is TRBJ2-7; a possible D gene is TRBD2 (6 bases). This CDR3 region has 15 residues. Trimming removed 3 bases from V and 7 bases from J, with 19 bases in between. CDR1 is LNHNV, CDR2 YYDKDF, per germline (reference sequence). Full variable domain (missing parts from reference TRBV15 and TRBJ2-7): DAMVIQNPRYQVTQFGKPVTLSCSQTLNHNVMYWYQQKSSQAPKLLFHYYDKDFNNEADTPDNFQSRRPNTSFCFLDIRSPGLGDTAMYLCATSRGERDRGEQYFGPGTRLTVT.

As for this clone: One end of the junction varies from germline; a read error may be responsible. The chain recombines TRBV18 with TRBJ1-5, with D hard to call. Germline V CDR1 and CDR2: KGHSH, LQKENI. The CDR3 contains 13 residues. In nucleotides, the CDR3 is TGTGCCAGCTCAAAACTTAGCGATCAGCCCCAGCATTTT. This gives the protein CASSKLSDQPQHF. The full variable domain, with the rest looked up from reference TRBV18 and TRBJ1-5, is NAGVMQNPRHLVRRRGQEARLRCSPMKGHSHVYWYRQLPEEGLKFMVYLQKENIIDESGMPKERFSAEFPKEGPSILRIQQVVRGDSAAYFCASSKLSDQPQHFGDGTRLSIL.

V is TRBV5-4 and J is TRBJ2-7; 9 bases are a match to TRBD2. Germline V gene sequence: CDR1 SGHNT, CDR2 YYREEE (reference sequence). This CDR3 comprises 15 residues. V trimming: 1 base; J trimming: 5 bases; junction bases outside the gene matches: 7. The CDR3 nucleotides read TGTGCCAGCAGCTTGAGGGTAGCGGGAGTGGACGAGCAGTACTTC. The encoded protein is CASSLRVAGVDEQYF.

CDR3 in amino acids: CASSLDGSHSDTQYF. The CDR3 DNA reads TGCGCCAGCAGCTTGGACGGGAGTCACTCAGATACGCAGTATTTT. V gene TRBV5-1 combines with J gene TRBJ2-3; a possible D gene is TRBD2 (6 bases). Germline V CDR1 and CDR2: SGHRS, YFSETQ. The CDR3 has 15 amino acids. Trimming took 0 bases from V and 4 from J, leaving 12 bases between them.

This clone has only a few counts. The CDR3 is CASSESWRGNEQFF. CDR3 DNA: TGCGCCAGCAGTGAGTCATGGCGGGGGAATGAGCAGTTCTTC. The chain uses TRBV10-1 and TRBJ2-1, with 7 nucleotides matching TRBD2. CDR1 WNHNN and CDR2 SYGVQD come from the germline V gene (reference sequence). The ends lost 0 bases at V and 7 bases at J; junction bases unmatched: 3. There are 14 residues in the CDR3.

Comments on this clone: This same CDR3 is encoded by further DNA sequences in the sample. The chain combines TRBV7-2 with TRBJ2-5; TRBD2 aligns across 12 bases. The CDR3 is 16 amino acids. V shed 1 base and J 2 bases; nucleotides not matched to a gene: 2. Germline V gene data show CDR1 as SGHTA and CDR2 as FQGNSA. CDR3 bases: TGTGCCAGCAGCTTAGGGCTAGCGGGAGGGCAAGAGACCCAGTACTTC. Translating it yields CASSLGLAGGQETQYF.

This chain links TRBV19 with TRBJ1-2; no clear D. V was shortened by 3 bases and J by 5 bases, with 13 bases between the two germline ends. Germline CDR1 is LNHDA and CDR2 is SQIVND (reference sequence). The CDR3 length is 14 residues. The CDR3 region has the DNA TGTGCCAGTAGTATTGGTAGCCGACGATATGGCTACACCTTC. It yields the protein CASSIGSRRYGYTF.

The gene calls are TRBV14 and TRBJ2-3, with TRBD2 matching over 8 bases. The CDR3 loop spans 16 amino acids. Germline assignment: CDR1 SGHDN and CDR2 FVKESK. V shed 4 bases and J 0 bases; nucleotides not matched to a gene: 6. Here the CDR3 DNA reads TGTGCCAGCAGCCGCGGGAGGACCATGAGCACAGATACGCAGTATTTT. It encodes CASSRGRTMSTDTQYF.

In this sample, this clone turned up a few times. This chain connects TRBV4-1 to TRBJ2-2, with 7 bases aligning to TRBD1. Per germline, CDR1 MGHRA and CDR2 YSYEKL. V lost 4 bases and J lost 7; bases outside the gene matches: 9. The CDR3 is made up of 15 amino acids. CDR3 residues: CASSPPDRDGGELFF. The CDR3 DNA reads as TGCGCCAGCAGCCCTCCCGACAGGGATGGCGGGGAGCTGTTTTTT.

This chain uses TRBV15 with TRBJ2-1; 7 nucleotides align to TRBD2. The CDR3 is 16 residues long. V shed 3 bases and J 7 bases; nucleotides not matched to a gene: 12. Germline-derived CDR1 and CDR2 are LNHNV and YYDKDF (reference sequence). Written as DNA, the CDR3 is TGTGCCACCAGCAGGTTGGGGGGGTCGTGGCAAAATGAGCAGTTCTTC. It encodes CATSRLGGSWQNEQFF.

A single count supports this clone. This sequence may be a read error, since a much larger clone differs from it by one base. V and J are TRBV7-9 and TRBJ2-1; possibly TRBD2 for D (5 bases). V lost 5 bases and J lost 4, with 18 bases in between. The CDR3 is 16 residues long. The germline V gene encodes CDR1 SEHNR and CDR2 FQNEAQ (reference sequence). The CDR3 region has the DNA TGTGCCAGCAGCGCACGAGCGAGAGGGCGATACAATGAGCAGTTCTTC. It codes for CASSARARGRYNEQFF.

The J gene is TRBJ1-2, the V gene TRBV28; D is unclear. The CDR3 extends over 16 amino acids. The V and J ends lost 3 bases and 0 bases respectively, with 14 bases between them. The germline V gene has CDR1 MDHEN and CDR2 SYDVKM. The CDR3 loop is CASSFLSVSANYGYTF. The CDR3 DNA reads as TGTGCCAGCAGTTTTCTGAGTGTATCAGCTAACTATGGCTACACCTTC.

The rearrangement joins TRBV5-4 to TRBJ2-6, with 12 nucleotides matching TRBD1. Losses at the gene ends were 3 bases for V and 2 bases for J; bases not matched to a gene: 9. The CDR3 has 19 amino acids. From germline, CDR1 is SGHNT and CDR2 YYREEE (reference sequence). This CDR3 is CASSSPRGQGAPGANVLTF. The CDR3, as DNA: TGTGCCAGCAGCTCGCCCAGGGGACAGGGGGCTCCTGGGGCCAACGTCCTGACTTTC.

The chain combines TRBV30 with TRBJ2-1, with 7 nucleotides matching TRBD2. The V gene end was trimmed by 2 bases and the J gene end by 8 bases; junction bases not matched to a gene: 9. CDR1 and CDR2 from the germline V gene are GTSNPN and SVGIG (reference sequence). The CDR3 extends over 14 amino acids. In DNA, the CDR3 is TGTGCCTGGAGTCGTAGCGGGTTTAAAGATGAGCAGTTCTTC. It is translated as CAWSRSGFKDEQFF. Full variable domain (missing parts from reference TRBV30 and TRBJ2-1): SQTIHQWPATLVQPVGSPLSLECTVEGTSNPNLYWYRQAAGRGLQLLFYSVGIGQISSEVPQNLSASRPQDRQFILSSKKLLLSDSGFYLCAWSRSGFKDEQFFGPGTRLTVL.

The CDR3 coding sequence is TGTGCCAGCAGTGTCCTCCAGGGCCCATCGGACAATGAGCAGTTCTTC. Protein product: CASSVLQGPSDNEQFF. The gene calls are TRBV6-6 and TRBJ2-1; possibly TRBD1 for D (5 bases). The germline CDR1 and CDR2 sequences are MNHNY and SVGAGI (reference sequence). This CDR3 comprises 16 residues. Trimming took 5 bases from V and 5 from J, leaving 19 bases between them.

The chain joins TRBV11-2 to TRBJ2-7; 9 nucleotides align to TRBD1. Germline CDR1 SGHAT, CDR2 FQNNGV. The V gene end was trimmed by 4 bases and the J gene end by 5 bases; junction bases not matched to a gene: 6. The CDR3 spans 14 residues. CDR3 sequence reads: CASSSTTGGHEQYF. CDR3 bases: TGTGCCAGCAGCTCTACTACAGGGGGCCACGAGCAGTACTTC.

The V call is TRBV5-4, the J call TRBJ2-1; D gene unclear. Germline V gene sequence: CDR1 SGHNT, CDR2 YYREEE (reference sequence). CDR3 size: 13 residues. Trimming cost V 2 bases and J 5 bases, with 8 bases left between them. The CDR3 reads CASSLGPNNEQFF. CDR3 coding DNA: TGTGCCAGCAGCTTAGGTCCCAACAATGAGCAGTTCTTC.

The V and J genes are TRBV5-1 and TRBJ2-3, with TRBD1 matching 9 bases. The CDR3 covers 15 residues. Germline-derived CDR1 and CDR2 are SGHRS and YFSETQ. The junction had 11 bases not matched to a gene; V was cut back by 7 bases and J by 5 bases. The CDR3 here is CASRASGTGRDTQYF. CDR3 in DNA: TGCGCCAGCCGGGCCTCGGGGACAGGGAGAGATACGCAGTATTTT.

This clone was picked up a small number of times. V usage is TRBV13 and J usage is TRBJ2-2, with 10 bases lining up with TRBD2. The germline V gene has CDR1 PRHDT and CDR2 FYEKMQ (reference sequence). The CDR3 loop spans 17 amino acids. The V gene end was trimmed by 5 bases and the J gene end by 5 bases; junction bases not matched to a gene: 11. The CDR3 here is CASSLAAGGPGTGELFF. In nucleotides, the CDR3 is TGTGCCAGCAGCCTGGCAGCGGGAGGGCCCGGTACCGGGGAGCTGTTTTTT.